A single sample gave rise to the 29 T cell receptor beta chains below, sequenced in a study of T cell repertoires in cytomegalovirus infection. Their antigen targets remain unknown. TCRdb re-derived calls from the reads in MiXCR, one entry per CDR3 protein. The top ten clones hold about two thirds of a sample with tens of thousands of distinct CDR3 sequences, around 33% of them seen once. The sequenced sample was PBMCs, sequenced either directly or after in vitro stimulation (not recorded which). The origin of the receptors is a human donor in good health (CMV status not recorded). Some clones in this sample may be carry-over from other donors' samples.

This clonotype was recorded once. The CDR3 loop reads CAISGPGQDEQYF. CDR3 sequence (DNA): TGTGCCATCAGTGGCCCCGGACAGGACGAGCAGTACTTC. This chain connects TRBV10-3 to TRBJ2-7; 7 bases are shared with TRBD1. The germline V gene has CDR1 ENHRY and CDR2 SYGVKD. CDR3 size: 13 residues. V trimming: 4 bases; J trimming: 5 bases; junction bases outside the gene matches: 5.

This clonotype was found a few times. DNA of the CDR3: TGCAGTGCTACAACAGATACGCAGTATTTT. It is translated as CSATTDTQYF. The chain couples TRBV20-1 to TRBJ2-3; D gene uncertain. The CDR3 spans 10 residues. The V end was cut by 4 bases, the J end by 3 bases, with 2 bases between. Per germline, CDR1 DFQATT and CDR2 SNEGSKA (reference sequence).

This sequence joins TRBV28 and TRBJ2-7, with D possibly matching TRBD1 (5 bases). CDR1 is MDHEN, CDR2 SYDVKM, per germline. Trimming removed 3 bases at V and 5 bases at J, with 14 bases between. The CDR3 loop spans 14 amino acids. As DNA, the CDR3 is TGTGCCAGCAGTTTTTATCAGGGTTGGAACGAGCAGTACTTC. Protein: CASSFYQGWNEQYF.

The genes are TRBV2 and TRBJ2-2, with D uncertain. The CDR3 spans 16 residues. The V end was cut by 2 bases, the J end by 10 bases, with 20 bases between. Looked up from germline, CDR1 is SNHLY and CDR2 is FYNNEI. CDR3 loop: CASSERPNPLSVELFF. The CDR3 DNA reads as TGTGCCAGCAGTGAACGGCCGAATCCCCTTTCTGTGGAGCTGTTTTTT.

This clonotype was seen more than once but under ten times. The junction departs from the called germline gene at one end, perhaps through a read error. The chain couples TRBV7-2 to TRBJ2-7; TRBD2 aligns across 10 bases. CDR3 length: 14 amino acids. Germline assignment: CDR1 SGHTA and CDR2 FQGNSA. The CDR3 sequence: CASSPGLAMVADTF. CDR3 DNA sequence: TGTGCCAGCAGCCCGGGACTAGCGATGGTGGCTGATACCTTC.

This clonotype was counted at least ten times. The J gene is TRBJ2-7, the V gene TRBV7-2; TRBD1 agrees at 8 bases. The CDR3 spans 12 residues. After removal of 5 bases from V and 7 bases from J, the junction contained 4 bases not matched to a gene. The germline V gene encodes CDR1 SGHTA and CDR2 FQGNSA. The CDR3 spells CASSQGAREQYF. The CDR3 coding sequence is TGTGCCAGCAGCCAGGGGGCGCGGGAGCAGTACTTC.

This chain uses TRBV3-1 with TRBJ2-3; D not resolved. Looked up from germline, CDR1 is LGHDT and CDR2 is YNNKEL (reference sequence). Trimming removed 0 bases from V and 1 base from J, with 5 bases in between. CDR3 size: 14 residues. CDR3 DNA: TGTGCCAGCAGCCAAGATCGGCGCACAGATACGCAGTATTTT. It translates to CASSQDRRTDTQYF.

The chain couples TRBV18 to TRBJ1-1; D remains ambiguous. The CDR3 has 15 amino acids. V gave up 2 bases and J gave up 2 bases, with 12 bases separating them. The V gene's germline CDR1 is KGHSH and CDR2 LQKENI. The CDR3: CASSPLTGSNTEAFF. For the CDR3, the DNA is TGTGCCAGCTCACCATTAACCGGGTCAAACACTGAAGCTTTCTTT.

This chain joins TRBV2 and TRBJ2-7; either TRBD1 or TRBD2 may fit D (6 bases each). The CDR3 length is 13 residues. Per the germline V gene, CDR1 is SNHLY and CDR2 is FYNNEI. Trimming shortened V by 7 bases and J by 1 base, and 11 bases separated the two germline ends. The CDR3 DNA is TGTGCCAGCAATGAGGGGGGATCCTACGAGCAGTACTTC. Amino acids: CASNEGGSYEQYF.

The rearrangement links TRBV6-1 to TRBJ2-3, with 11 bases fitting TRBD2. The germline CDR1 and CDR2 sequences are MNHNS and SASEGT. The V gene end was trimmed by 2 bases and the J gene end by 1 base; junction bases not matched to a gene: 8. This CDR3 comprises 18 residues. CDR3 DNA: TGTGCCAGCAGTGAAAGACTAGCGGGAACCCCACGCACAGATACGCAGTATTTT. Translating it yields CASSERLAGTPRTDTQYF.

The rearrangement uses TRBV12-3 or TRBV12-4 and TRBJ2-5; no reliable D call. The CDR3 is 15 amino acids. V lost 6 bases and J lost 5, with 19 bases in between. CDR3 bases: TGTGCCAGCAGCTCCCAGGACCTTTCCCGGGAGACCCAGTACTTC. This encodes CASSSQDLSRETQYF.

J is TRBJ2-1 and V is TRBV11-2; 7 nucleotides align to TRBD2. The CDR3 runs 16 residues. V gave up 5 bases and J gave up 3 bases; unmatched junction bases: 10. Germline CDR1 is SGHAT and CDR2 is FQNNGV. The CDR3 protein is CASSLTAGANYNEQFF. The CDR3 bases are TGTGCCAGCAGCCTAACCGCGGGAGCTAACTACAATGAGCAGTTCTTC.

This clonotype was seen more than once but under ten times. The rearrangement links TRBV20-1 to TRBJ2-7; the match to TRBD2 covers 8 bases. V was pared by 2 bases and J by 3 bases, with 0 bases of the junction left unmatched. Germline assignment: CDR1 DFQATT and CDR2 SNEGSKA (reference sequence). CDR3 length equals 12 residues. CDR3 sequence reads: CSARTSGYEQYF. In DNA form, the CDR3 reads TGCAGTGCTAGAACTAGCGGCTACGAGCAGTACTTC.

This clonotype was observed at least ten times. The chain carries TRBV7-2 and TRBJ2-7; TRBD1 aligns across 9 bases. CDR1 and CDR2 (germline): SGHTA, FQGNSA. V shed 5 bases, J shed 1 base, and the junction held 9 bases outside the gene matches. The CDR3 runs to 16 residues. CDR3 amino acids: CASSPNSGQGSYEQYF. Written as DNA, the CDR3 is TGTGCCAGCAGCCCGAACTCGGGACAGGGATCCTACGAGCAGTACTTC. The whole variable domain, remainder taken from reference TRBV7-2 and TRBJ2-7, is GAGVSQSPSNKVTEKGKDVELRCDPISGHTALYWYRQSLGQGLEFLIYFQGNSAPDKSGLPSDRFSAERTGGSVSTLTIQRTQQEDSAVYLCASSPNSGQGSYEQYFGPGTRLTVT.

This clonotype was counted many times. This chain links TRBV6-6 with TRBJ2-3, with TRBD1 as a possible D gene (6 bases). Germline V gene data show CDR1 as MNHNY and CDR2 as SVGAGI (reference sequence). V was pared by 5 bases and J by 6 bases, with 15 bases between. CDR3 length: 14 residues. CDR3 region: CASSTRQVFDTQYF. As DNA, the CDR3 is TGTGCCAGCAGTACTCGACAGGTTTTCGATACGCAGTATTTT.

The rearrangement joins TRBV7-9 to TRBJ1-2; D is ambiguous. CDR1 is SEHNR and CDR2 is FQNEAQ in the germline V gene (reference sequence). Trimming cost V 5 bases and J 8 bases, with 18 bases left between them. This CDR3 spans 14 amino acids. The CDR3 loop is CASSVITGKRGYTF. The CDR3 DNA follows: TGTGCCAGCAGCGTAATAACTGGCAAACGGGGCTACACCTTC.

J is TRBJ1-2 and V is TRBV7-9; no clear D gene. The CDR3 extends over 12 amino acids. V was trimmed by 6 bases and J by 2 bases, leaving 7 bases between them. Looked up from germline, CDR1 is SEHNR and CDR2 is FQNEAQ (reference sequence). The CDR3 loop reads CASRQGNYGYTF. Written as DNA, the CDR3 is TGTGCCAGCAGACAAGGAAACTATGGCTACACCTTC.

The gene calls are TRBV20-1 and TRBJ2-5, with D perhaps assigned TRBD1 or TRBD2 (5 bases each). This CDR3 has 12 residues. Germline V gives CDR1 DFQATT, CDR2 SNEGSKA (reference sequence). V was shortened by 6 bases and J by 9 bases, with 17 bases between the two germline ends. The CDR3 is CSATLGVKAQYF. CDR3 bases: TGCAGTGCCACACTGGGGGTGAAGGCCCAGTACTTC.

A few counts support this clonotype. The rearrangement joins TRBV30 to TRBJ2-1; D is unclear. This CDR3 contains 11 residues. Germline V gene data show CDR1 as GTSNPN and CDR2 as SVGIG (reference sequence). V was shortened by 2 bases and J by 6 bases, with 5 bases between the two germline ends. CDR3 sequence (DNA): TGTGCCTGGAGTCCCCTCAATGAGCAGTTCTTC. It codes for CAWSPLNEQFF.

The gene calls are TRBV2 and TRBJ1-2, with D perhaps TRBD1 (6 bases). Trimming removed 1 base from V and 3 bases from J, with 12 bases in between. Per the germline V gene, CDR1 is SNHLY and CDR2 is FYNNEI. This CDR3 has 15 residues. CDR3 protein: CASSEDQGSYYGYTF. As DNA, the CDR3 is TGTGCCAGCAGTGAAGATCAGGGGTCTTACTATGGCTACACCTTC.

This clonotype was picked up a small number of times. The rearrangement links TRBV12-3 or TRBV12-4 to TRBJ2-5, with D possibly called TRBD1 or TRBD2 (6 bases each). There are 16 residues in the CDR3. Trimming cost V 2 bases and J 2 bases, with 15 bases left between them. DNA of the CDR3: TGTGCCAGCAGTTTAACCTCGGGGGCCGATCAAGAGACCCAGTACTTC. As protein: CASSLTSGADQETQYF.

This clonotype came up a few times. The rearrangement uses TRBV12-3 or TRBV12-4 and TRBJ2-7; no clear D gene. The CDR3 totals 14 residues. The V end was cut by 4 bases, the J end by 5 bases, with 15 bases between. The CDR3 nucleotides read TGTGCCAGCAGTTCACCTAGAATCCTTAACGAGCAGTACTTC. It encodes CASSSPRILNEQYF.

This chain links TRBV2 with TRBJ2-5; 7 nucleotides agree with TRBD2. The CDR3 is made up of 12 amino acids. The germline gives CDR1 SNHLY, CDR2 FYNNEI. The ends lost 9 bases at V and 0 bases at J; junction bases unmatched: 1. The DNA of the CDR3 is TGTGCCAGTCGGGGGGACCAAGAGACCCAGTACTTC. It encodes CASRGDQETQYF. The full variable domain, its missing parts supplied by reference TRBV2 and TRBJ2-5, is EPEVTQTPSHQVTQMGQEVILRCVPISNHLYFYWYRQILGQKVEFLVSFYNNEISEKSEIFDDQFSVERPDGSNFTLKIRSTKLEDSAMYFCASRGDQETQYFGPGTRLLVL.

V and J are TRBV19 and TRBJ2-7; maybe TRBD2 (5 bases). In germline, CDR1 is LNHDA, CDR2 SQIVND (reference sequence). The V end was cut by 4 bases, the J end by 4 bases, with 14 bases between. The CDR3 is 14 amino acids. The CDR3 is CASSTLWEPYEQYF. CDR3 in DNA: TGTGCCAGTAGTACCCTTTGGGAGCCGTACGAGCAGTACTTC. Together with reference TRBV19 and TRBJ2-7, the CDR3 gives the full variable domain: DGGITQSPKYLFRKEGQNVTLSCEQNLNHDAMYWYRQDPGQGLRLIYYSQIVNDFQKGDIAEGYSVSREKKESFPLTVTSAQKNPTAFYLCASSTLWEPYEQYFGPGTRLTVT.

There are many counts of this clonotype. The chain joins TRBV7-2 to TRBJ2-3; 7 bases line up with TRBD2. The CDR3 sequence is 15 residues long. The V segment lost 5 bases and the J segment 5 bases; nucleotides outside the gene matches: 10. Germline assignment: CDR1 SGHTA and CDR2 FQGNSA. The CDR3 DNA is TGTGCCAGCAGCCTCGGGGGGAGGGTGTTAGATACGCAGTATTTT. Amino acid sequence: CASSLGGRVLDTQYF.

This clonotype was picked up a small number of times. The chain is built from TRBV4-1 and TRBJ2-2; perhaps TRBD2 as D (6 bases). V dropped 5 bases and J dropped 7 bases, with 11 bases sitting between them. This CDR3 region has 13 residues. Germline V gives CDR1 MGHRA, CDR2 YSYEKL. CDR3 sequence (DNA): TGCGCCAGCAGCTCCCGACTAGGCGGGGAGCTGTTTTTT. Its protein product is CASSSRLGGELFF.

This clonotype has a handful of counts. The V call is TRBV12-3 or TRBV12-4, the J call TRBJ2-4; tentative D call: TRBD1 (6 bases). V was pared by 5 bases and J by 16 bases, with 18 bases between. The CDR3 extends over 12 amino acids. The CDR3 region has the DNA TGTGCCAGCAGTCCAACCCGGGACAATTATTACTTC. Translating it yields CASSPTRDNYYF.

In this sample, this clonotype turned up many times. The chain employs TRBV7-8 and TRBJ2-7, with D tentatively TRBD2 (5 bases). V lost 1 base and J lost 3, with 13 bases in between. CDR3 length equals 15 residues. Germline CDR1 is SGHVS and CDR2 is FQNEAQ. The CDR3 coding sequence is TGTGCCAGCAGCTTAGGTCTCCGGGGTGACTACGAGCAGTACTTC. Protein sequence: CASSLGLRGDYEQYF. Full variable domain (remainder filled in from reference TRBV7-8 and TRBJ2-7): GAGVSQSPRYKVAKRGQDVALRCDPISGHVSLFWYQQALGQGPEFLTYFQNEAQLDKSGLPSDRFFAERPEGSVSTLKIQRTQQEDSAVYLCASSLGLRGDYEQYFGPGTRLTVT.

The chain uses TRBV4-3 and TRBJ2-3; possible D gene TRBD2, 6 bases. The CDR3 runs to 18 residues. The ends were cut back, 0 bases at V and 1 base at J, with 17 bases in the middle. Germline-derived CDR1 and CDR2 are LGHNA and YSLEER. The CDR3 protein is CASSQEVPAGLRTDTQYF. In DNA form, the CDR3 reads TGCGCCAGCAGCCAAGAGGTACCAGCGGGCCTCCGCACAGATACGCAGTATTTT.